The 5 T cell receptor beta chains below come from one sample, sequenced in a study of blood T cell repertoires in COVID-19. Only in-frame clones appear in the TCRdb table, and some are missing; sequencing was by immunoSEQ multiplex PCR. The table lists about 150,000 clones, around 89% of them singletons, with roughly 15% in the top ten. The sequenced sample was peripheral blood. These receptors came from a woman in her 40s with acute or convalescent COVID-19.

The chain uses TRBV27 and TRBJ2-3; TRBD2 matches 8 bases. Germline trimming cut 6 bases from V and 5 bases from J; bases unmatched to any gene: 10. Looked up from germline, CDR1 is MNHEY and CDR2 is SMNVEV (reference sequence). The CDR3 covers 15 residues. The CDR3 nucleotides are TGTGCCAGCAGGCACAGAGCGGGAGTTAGAGATACGCAGTATTTT. Its protein is CASRHRAGVRDTQYF.

The rearrangement joins TRBV5-1 to TRBJ2-7; the D is unclear. The CDR3 loop spans 13 amino acids. The germline V gene has CDR1 SGHRS and CDR2 YFSETQ. Trimming removed 0 bases at V and 7 bases at J, with 11 bases between. The CDR3 protein is CASSLGAREEQYF. The CDR3 bases are TGCGCCAGCAGCTTGGGGGCCCGAGAGGAGCAGTACTTC.

This chain connects TRBV6-6 to TRBJ1-2; TRBD1 matches at 8 bases. Trimming at V came to 6 bases and at J to 6 bases, leaving 9 bases not matched to a gene. The CDR3 totals 14 residues. Looked up from germline, CDR1 is MNHNY and CDR2 is SVGAGI (reference sequence). In nucleotides, the CDR3 is TGTGCCAGCAGCAGCTATTTGACAGGGGATGGCTACACCTTC. Its translation is CASSSYLTGDGYTF.

The rearrangement uses TRBV9 and TRBJ2-3; D remains unclear. The V end lost 0 bases, the J end lost 5 bases, and 13 bases lay between the germline ends. The germline CDR1 and CDR2 sequences are SGDLS and YYNGEE. CDR3 length: 15 residues. Here the CDR3 reads CASSVEQSLGDTQYF. The CDR3 bases are TGTGCCAGCAGCGTAGAACAGTCCCTCGGAGATACGCAGTATTTT.

This clone was found once. CDR3 amino acids: CASSLDREGIQYF. The DNA of the CDR3 is TGTGCCAGCAGCTTGGATAGGGAGGGCATTCAGTACTTC. The chain carries TRBV5-8 and TRBJ2-4, with 7 bases that match TRBD2. From germline, CDR1 is SGHTS and CDR2 YDEGEE. The CDR3 covers 13 residues. With V trimmed by 0 bases and J by 9 bases, 3 bases remained unmatched.